This entry is about one T cell receptor (beta chain). The antigen is not known. It was with 60 Vbeta and 13 Jbeta primers that the PCR ran. Some clones are missing from TCRdb's copy, which holds only in-frame ones; the method was immunoSEQ multiplex PCR. This table holds 150,000 to 170,000 clones, approximately 74% found once. This sample was included in a study of cytomegalovirus exposure and HLA in healthy donors. Study results and caveats: An assumption of roughly uniform sequencing depth across donors underlay the presence/absence analyses.

V shed 4 bases and J 4 bases; nucleotides not matched to a gene: 2. There are 13 residues in the CDR3. Germline V gene data show CDR1 as SGHNT and CDR2 as YYREEE (reference sequence). The sequenced sample consisted of PBMCs. This chain links TRBV5-4 with TRBJ2-7; 10 positions match TRBD1. The receptor comes from a man aged 25 to 40 in good health and CMV-seronegative. In nucleotides, the CDR3 is TGTGCCAGCAGCCGGGACAGGGGATACGAGCAGTACTTC. Its translation: CASSRDRGYEQYF.